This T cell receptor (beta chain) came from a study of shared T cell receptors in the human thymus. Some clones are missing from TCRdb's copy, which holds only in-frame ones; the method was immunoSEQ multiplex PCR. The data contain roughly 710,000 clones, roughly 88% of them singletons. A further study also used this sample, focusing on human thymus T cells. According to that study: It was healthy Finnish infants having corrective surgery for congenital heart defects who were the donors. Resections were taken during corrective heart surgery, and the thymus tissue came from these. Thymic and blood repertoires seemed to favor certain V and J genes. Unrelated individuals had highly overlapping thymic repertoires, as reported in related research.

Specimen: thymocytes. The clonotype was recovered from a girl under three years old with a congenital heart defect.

CDR3 residues: CASSSRGGRFGELFF. Written as DNA, the CDR3 is TGTGCCAGCAGTTCGCGGGGGGGCCGGTTCGGGGAGCTGTTTTTT. This chain connects TRBV7-8 to TRBJ2-2; 9 bases match TRBD2. Germline CDR1 and CDR2: SGHVS and FQNEAQ. V lost 6 bases and J lost 7; bases outside the gene matches: 9. The CDR3 has 15 residues. Variable domain in full (rest from reference TRBV7-8 and TRBJ2-2): GAGVSQSPRYKVAKRGQDVALRCDPISGHVSLFWYQQALGQGPEFLTYFQNEAQLDKSGLPSDRFFAERPEGSVSTLKIQRTQQEDSAVYLCASSSRGGRFGELFFGEGSRLTVL.